What follows are 2 T cell receptor beta chains derived from one specimen sequenced in a study of radiotherapy plus CTLA-4 blockade in lung cancer. Measured with immunoSEQ multiplex PCR; TCRdb has only the in-frame clones, and not every one. In the table there are 50,000 to 60,000 clones, around 85% of which are singletons. The specimen was peripheral blood, collected from a patient treated with radiotherapy plus ipilimumab. These TCRs come from a human donor with non-small cell lung cancer who had a complete response to radiotherapy plus ipilimumab.

V is TRBV2 and J is TRBJ2-1; 9 nucleotides agree with TRBD1. V trimming: 6 bases; J trimming: 2 bases; junction bases outside the gene matches: 5. The V gene's germline CDR1 is SNHLY and CDR2 FYNNEI. The CDR3 runs 15 residues. CDR3 bases: TGTGCCAGCAGGGCCACAGGGGGCGCCTACAATGAGCAGTTCTTC. Translation: CASRATGGAYNEQFF.

The chain links TRBV30 to TRBJ2-3; tentative D call: TRBD2 (6 bases). Germline V gene lookup returns CDR1 GTSNPN and CDR2 SVGIG (reference sequence). Trimming took off 6 bases at V and 4 bases at J, with 17 bases between the two ends. The CDR3 is 14 amino acids. The CDR3 loop is CACPSAQVADTQYF. Here the CDR3 DNA reads TGTGCCTGTCCTAGCGCACAGGTGGCAGATACGCAGTATTTT.